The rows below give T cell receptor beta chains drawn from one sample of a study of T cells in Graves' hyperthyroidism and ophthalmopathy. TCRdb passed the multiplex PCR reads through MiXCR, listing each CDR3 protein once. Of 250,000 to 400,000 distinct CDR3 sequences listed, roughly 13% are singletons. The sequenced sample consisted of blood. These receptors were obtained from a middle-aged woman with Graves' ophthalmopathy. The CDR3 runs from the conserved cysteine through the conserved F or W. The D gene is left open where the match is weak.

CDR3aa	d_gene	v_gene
CASSWDRSNYGYTF	TRBD1	TRBV2
CASSSLLWRKQETQYF	-	TRBV11-2
CSARLAGGPGETQYF	TRBD2	TRBV20-1
CASSNGTGFYNEQFF	TRBD1	TRBV7-9
CASSQGYGGNTIYF	-	TRBV3-1
CASSLTGATDTQYF	-	TRBV5-6
CASSLGGGDNTEAFF	-	TRBV5-6
CASSPPSPRGGDVRGEYF	-	TRBV28
CASSLLAGNAYEQYF	TRBD2	TRBV28
CASSDQSGDGLTSPLHF	-	TRBV5-4
CASRGAGGPYNEQFF	TRBD2	TRBV12-3/TRBV12-4
CASSLWAGREETQYF	-	TRBV12-3/TRBV12-4
CASSRGGLETGELFF	TRBD2	TRBV6-1
CASSIDRGNTEAFF	-	TRBV19
CASSLEWVGYEQYF	-	TRBV11-2
CASSEDEGANYGYTF	-	TRBV2
CASSQPHPGGGETQYF	TRBD2	TRBV7-9
CSARDRGTRSGELFF	TRBD2	TRBV20-1
CASSVRPGVSGTDTQYF	-	TRBV18
CASSDTTDTEAFF	-	TRBV6-1
CSARGWDSSYKQYF	TRBD1	TRBV20-1
CASSLFSGQGIEKLFF	TRBD1	TRBV28
CASSIYREDTEAFF	-	TRBV19
CASSEGRATGAFF	-	TRBV2
CASTPGGGAVGETQYF	TRBD2	TRBV7-6
CASSSGGLRGAADTQYF	-	TRBV19
CASSSPLGQQWRPGETQYF	TRBD1	TRBV5-5
CASSISGGPPYNEQFF	TRBD2	TRBV19
CASSNGLAGYEQYF	TRBD2	TRBV9
CASSFGDISYEQYF	-	TRBV7-2
CASSVAITGTGDEKLFF	TRBD1	TRBV9
CASSFPTSGTQETQYF	TRBD2	TRBV5-4
CASSFPSSNTEAFF	-	TRBV5-1
CASSPWRGSYNEQFF	-	TRBV28
CASSLPADLGLEDNEQFF	-	TRBV5-1
CASSLAGGKNTEAFF	-	TRBV7-9
CASSQVGRRMNTEAFF	-	TRBV11-2
CASRSGNQPQHF	-	TRBV10-2
CASSIGSEGYEQYF	-	TRBV19
CASSEVPGKAVGYTF	-	TRBV6-1
CASSAKGRHEQYF	-	TRBV6-1
CASSLGGKNGDEQFF	-	TRBV5-1
CSARGSSGTPQYF	TRBD2	TRBV20-1
CASSLPGVETQYF	-	TRBV6-1
CATSDRPGGGKETQYF	-	TRBV24-1
CASSSVQGREKLFF	-	TRBV6-1
CASPTSGEETQYF	TRBD2	TRBV12-3/TRBV12-4
CASSYGAGRLRTEAFF	-	TRBV6-5
CASSQDGGRGREQYF	-	TRBV4-1
CASSLVTAPAGELFF	-	TRBV5-1